The 17 T cell receptor beta chains presented below share a single source sample, sequenced in a study of T cells in Graves' hyperthyroidism and ophthalmopathy. Amplification targeted TCR beta CDR3 regions from RNA transcripts. A set of HTBI primers served as the primers for a first-round RT-PCR of the TCR CDR3. MiXCR was run by TCRdb on the multiplex PCR reads, yielding one entry per CDR3 protein. This sample has fewer than 850,000 distinct CDR3 sequences, with about 18% found just once. The sample consisted of blood. Every receptor here comes from a man aged 45-65 years with Graves' hyperthyroidism.

This clonotype was counted only a few times. A single base separates this from a much larger clone, so it may be a read error. The genes are TRBV2 and TRBJ2-3, with D tentatively TRBD1 (6 bases). Deletions cut 6 bases from V and 5 bases from J, with 12 bases between. The CDR3 covers 13 residues. Germline V lookup: CDR1 SNHLY, CDR2 FYNNEI. The CDR3 is CASRGPQGDTQYF. In DNA form, the CDR3 reads TGTGCCAGCAGGGGGCCACAGGGAGATACGCAGTATTTT.

V is TRBV19 and J is TRBJ1-5, with D possibly being TRBD1 (6 bases). Germline CDR1 LNHDA, CDR2 SQIVND (reference sequence). This CDR3 is 15 amino acids long. V lost 4 bases and J 4 bases, leaving 14 bases between the germline ends. The CDR3 reads CASSNAGQYNQPQHF. Written as DNA, the CDR3 is TGTGCCAGTAGTAATGCCGGACAGTATAATCAGCCCCAGCATTTT.

This clonotype was detected only once. The chain is built from TRBV29-1 and TRBJ2-2; unclear D gene. The V end was cut by 7 bases, the J end by 4 bases, with 10 bases between. Germline assignment: CDR1 SQVTM and CDR2 ANQGSEA. The CDR3 is 12 amino acids. The CDR3 is CSEAIGTGELFF. CDR3 in DNA: TGCAGCGAGGCGATCGGCACCGGGGAGCTGTTTTTT.

J is TRBJ1-2 and V is TRBV28; tentatively, D is TRBD1 (5 bases). The CDR3 has 12 amino acids. Trimming took 2 bases from V and 14 from J, leaving 15 bases between them. Germline V gives CDR1 MDHEN, CDR2 SYDVKM. The CDR3 nucleotides read TGTGCCAGCAGTTTAGATGGGACCGCATCTACCTTC. Its translation: CASSLDGTASTF.

The chain couples TRBV20-1 to TRBJ2-1, with D perhaps matching TRBD1 (5 bases). CDR1 and CDR2 (germline): DFQATT, SNEGSKA (reference sequence). The germline V and J ends were trimmed by 8 bases and 0 bases, with 17 bases remaining between them. The CDR3 totals 15 residues. CDR3 protein: CSSVPDSHSYNEQFF. The CDR3 nucleotides read TGCAGTTCAGTACCCGACAGTCACTCCTACAATGAGCAGTTCTTC.

This clonotype was counted ten times or more. The chain recombines TRBV2 with TRBJ2-2; TRBD2 matches 12 bases. Losses at the gene ends were 5 bases for V and 5 bases for J; bases not matched to a gene: 12. CDR3 length: 18 amino acids. Per the germline V gene, CDR1 is SNHLY and CDR2 is FYNNEI. The DNA for the CDR3 is TGTGCCAGCAGTATAGCTAGCGGGAGGGCGGCTTGGACCGGGGAGCTGTTTTTT. Its translation: CASSIASGRAAWTGELFF.

This clonotype was detected only a few times. The V call is TRBV5-1, the J call TRBJ2-5, with 7 bases aligning to TRBD2. This CDR3 has 15 amino acids. V was clipped by 2 bases and J by 1 base; unmatched bases: 5. CDR1 and CDR2 (germline): SGHRS, YFSETQ. The CDR3 DNA reads as TGCGCCAGCAGCTTTGTGCGGGAGCCCCAAGAGACCCAGTACTTC. It specifies CASSFVREPQETQYF.

Worth noting for this clonotype: A much more abundant neighbour one base away suggests this may be a read error. This chain uses TRBV28 with TRBJ2-7; D is perhaps TRBD2 (6 bases). CDR1 and CDR2 (germline): MDHEN, SYDVKM. V lost 6 bases and J lost 3, with 9 bases in between. This CDR3 comprises 12 residues. The CDR3 nucleotides are TGTGCCAGCAGGCGGGACGGCTACGAGCAGTACTTC. This translates into CASRRDGYEQYF.

This clonotype was observed a handful of times. V and J are TRBV19 and TRBJ2-7, with a weak D call TRBD2 (6 bases). The CDR3 covers 14 residues. V was clipped by 4 bases and J by 3 bases, with 13 bases between them. Per the germline V gene, CDR1 is LNHDA and CDR2 is SQIVND (reference sequence). The CDR3 loop reads CASSSGTDNYEQYF. The CDR3 DNA is TGTGCCAGTAGTAGCGGGACCGACAACTACGAGCAGTACTTC.

Points on this clonotype: This could be a read error, since a much larger clone is one nucleotide away. The gene calls are TRBV24-1 and TRBJ2-1; 8 bases agree with TRBD1. With 8 bases clipped from V and 8 bases from J, the junction kept 10 bases outside the gene matches. This CDR3 spans 14 amino acids. Germline V gene lookup returns CDR1 KGHDR and CDR2 SFDVKD. The CDR3 DNA sequence: TGTGCCACCAATGACAGAACAGGGGGGCATGAGCAGTTCTTC. As protein: CATNDRTGGHEQFF.

The chain recombines TRBV3-2 with TRBJ2-4; TRBD2, the D gene given by the table, was not confirmed from the DNA. TRBV3-2 is a pseudogene segment. The CDR3 is made up of 16 amino acids. The CDR3, as DNA: TGTGCCAGCAGCCCCCACCGTTCGCGGGAGTGGGACATTCAGTACTTC. Translating gives CASSPHRSREWDIQYF.

The CDR3 reads CASSLITDRGSGELFF. The CDR3 DNA reads TGTGCCAGCAGTCTGATTACGGACAGGGGCTCCGGGGAGCTGTTTTTT. The chain joins TRBV6-2 or TRBV6-3 to TRBJ2-2, with 9 bases lining up with TRBD1. CDR1 is MNHEY and CDR2 is SVGEGT in the germline V gene. The ends lost 5 bases at V and 6 bases at J; junction bases unmatched: 10. The CDR3 runs 16 residues.

The chain couples TRBV29-1 to TRBJ2-1, with D possibly TRBD1 on 6 matching bases. CDR3 length: 16 residues. The V end was cut by 1 base, the J end by 1 base, with 14 bases between. Germline CDR1 and CDR2: SQVTM and ANQGSEA. The CDR3 bases are TGCAGCGTTGAAGGACAACAGGGTGGATCCTACAATGAGCAGTTCTTC. Protein: CSVEGQQGGSYNEQFF.

This clonotype was found many times. The chain employs TRBV28 and TRBJ1-2; D gene ambiguous. The V gene lost 3 bases and the J gene lost 5 bases, with 13 bases spanning the gap. Germline V gene data show CDR1 as MDHEN and CDR2 as SYDVKM. This CDR3 is built from 14 residues. The CDR3 region has the DNA TGTGCCAGCAGTTTCCAAACCCAGGTGTATGGCTACACCTTC. It is translated as CASSFQTQVYGYTF.

V and J are TRBV5-5 and TRBJ2-7, with D perhaps matching TRBD1 or TRBD2 (5 bases each). This CDR3 spans 15 amino acids. Trimming cost V 0 bases and J 2 bases, with 12 bases left between them. CDR1 is SGHKS, CDR2 YYEKEE, per germline (reference sequence). Here the CDR3 reads CASSLEWGIAYEQYF. CDR3 in DNA: TGTGCCAGCAGCTTGGAATGGGGGATTGCCTACGAGCAGTACTTC.

This clonotype was seen repeatedly, ten times or more. The chain carries TRBV12-5 and TRBJ2-3; the D is unclear. Germline CDR1 is LGHNT and CDR2 is FRNRAP. The V and J ends lost 4 bases and 0 bases respectively, with 20 bases between them. This CDR3 is 18 amino acids long. CDR3 nucleotide sequence: TGTGCTAGTGGTTCATTGTCTGCGGTCTTTCCCAGCACAGATACGCAGTATTTT. Translating it yields CASGSLSAVFPSTDTQYF.

This clonotype has ten or more counts. The chain employs TRBV6-2 or TRBV6-3 and TRBJ1-2; D is uncertain. The CDR3 runs to 14 residues. V was shortened by 2 bases and J by 2 bases, with 9 bases between the two germline ends. Germline V gives CDR1 MNHEY, CDR2 SVGEGT. CDR3 nucleotide sequence: TGTGCCAGCAGTTACGTCCCACCGAACTATGGCTACACCTTC. It specifies CASSYVPPNYGYTF.